These 30 T cell receptor beta chains share one sample of origin, sequenced in a study of OX40 agonist ivuxolimab in advanced cancers. The table came from immunoSEQ multiplex PCR; TCRdb's copy has only in-frame clones and leaves some out. The sample carries 57,000 or so clones, roughly 88% recorded once. The starting material was CD4+ or CD8+ T cells sorted from blood, obtained in a trial of the OX40 agonist ivuxolimab. All receptors derive from an adult with an advanced solid tumor such as melanoma, head and neck, liver or kidney cancer.

The chain links TRBV11-2 to TRBJ1-6, with D tentatively TRBD1 (5 bases). Germline CDR1 is SGHAT and CDR2 is FQNNGV. Deletions cut 4 bases from V and 7 bases from J, with 11 bases between. The CDR3 spans 14 residues. CDR3 protein: CASSSQGPNSPLHF. DNA of the CDR3: TGTGCCAGCAGCTCGCAGGGCCCCAATTCACCCCTCCACTTT.

This chain uses TRBV7-8 with TRBJ1-4; D is undetermined. V lost 1 base and J lost 13, with 13 bases in between. Per the germline V gene, CDR1 is SGHVS and CDR2 is FQNEAQ. The CDR3 runs to 13 residues. CDR3: CASSLEGGVTLFF. DNA of the CDR3: TGTGCCAGCAGCTTAGAAGGCGGAGTGACACTGTTTTTT.

This chain joins TRBV19 and TRBJ2-3; D possibly corresponds to TRBD2 (5 bases). V was clipped by 4 bases and J by 6 bases, with 14 bases between them. CDR3 size: 14 residues. Germline V gene lookup returns CDR1 LNHDA and CDR2 SQIVND (reference sequence). CDR3 sequence (DNA): TGTGCCAGTAGTACAGTACTAAGAGGGGATACGCAGTATTTT. Protein sequence: CASSTVLRGDTQYF.

The rearrangement uses TRBV11-3 and TRBJ1-1; D is uncertain. The CDR3 runs to 13 residues. CDR1 SGHNT and CDR2 YENEEA come from the germline V gene. V lost 5 bases and J lost 3, with 10 bases in between. The CDR3 DNA is TGTGCCAGCAGCCTCGCGACGGACACTGAAGCTTTCTTT. The encoded protein is CASSLATDTEAFF. The entire variable domain, with the rest obtained from reference TRBV11-3 and TRBJ1-1, is as follows: EAGVVQSPRYKIIEKKQPVAFWCNPISGHNTLYWYLQNLGQGPELLIRYENEEAVDDSQLPKDRFSAERLKGVDSTLKIQPAELGDSAVYLCASSLATDTEAFFGQGTRLTVV.

This clone has only one observation. The chain combines TRBV9 with TRBJ2-1; 13 positions agree with TRBD2. CDR3 length: 18 residues. V shed 0 bases and J 4 bases; nucleotides not matched to a gene: 7. CDR1 is SGDLS, CDR2 YYNGEE, per germline. The CDR3 sequence: CASSVEAWTSGSYNEQFF. The CDR3, as DNA: TGTGCCAGCAGCGTAGAGGCCTGGACTAGCGGGAGTTACAATGAGCAGTTCTTC.

The rearrangement joins TRBV5-4 to TRBJ2-3, with 7 bases that match TRBD2. Trimming removed 4 bases from V and 2 bases from J; junction bases left unmatched: 10. CDR1 is SGHNT and CDR2 is YYREEE in the germline V gene (reference sequence). This CDR3 has 16 amino acids. CDR3 nucleotides: TGTGCCAGCAGCATCCCGAAAGCGGGGCTCACAGATACGCAGTATTTT. Its translation: CASSIPKAGLTDTQYF.

The chain employs TRBV28 and TRBJ1-5; D not certain. The germline V gene has CDR1 MDHEN and CDR2 SYDVKM. The CDR3 extends over 14 amino acids. V was clipped by 4 bases and J by 2 bases, with 9 bases between them. Here the CDR3 reads CASSSGQGNQPQHF. CDR3 coding DNA: TGTGCCAGCAGTTCTGGCCAGGGCAATCAGCCCCAGCATTTT.

A note on this clone: A read error may account for a junction end that differs from germline. The chain uses TRBV7-7 and TRBJ2-1, with 7 bases identical to TRBD1. CDR1 SSHAT and CDR2 FNYEAQ come from the germline V gene (reference sequence). The CDR3 is 15 amino acids. The CDR3 region is CASSLGGSGSNEQFF. The CDR3, as DNA: TGTGCTAGCAGCTTAGGGGGCTCAGGTTCCAATGAGCAGTTCTTC.

This chain uses TRBV19 with TRBJ2-3; D might be TRBD2 (5 bases). Germline V CDR1 and CDR2: LNHDA, SQIVND (reference sequence). Trimming stripped 6 bases from V and 6 bases from J, with 16 bases between. The CDR3 length is 14 residues. The CDR3 sequence is CASSPMGASDTQYF. The CDR3 DNA sequence: TGTGCCAGTAGCCCCATGGGAGCGTCGGATACGCAGTATTTT.

CDR3 coding DNA: TGTGCCAGCAGCCTGGATTTGAACACTGAAGCTTTCTTT. The encoded protein is CASSLDLNTEAFF. This chain links TRBV5-4 with TRBJ1-1; unclear D gene. The CDR3 consists of 13 residues. The germline V gene encodes CDR1 SGHNT and CDR2 YYREEE (reference sequence). V lost 4 bases and J lost 0, with 7 bases in between.

The V call is TRBV2, the J call TRBJ2-5; D remains ambiguous. Germline V gene lookup returns CDR1 SNHLY and CDR2 FYNNEI. There are 14 residues in the CDR3. V was trimmed by 1 base and J by 1 base, leaving 7 bases between them. The CDR3 spells CASSEVSFQETQYF. Here the CDR3 DNA reads TGTGCCAGCAGTGAAGTATCTTTCCAAGAGACCCAGTACTTC.

The chain uses TRBV5-1 and TRBJ2-7, with D perhaps being TRBD1 or TRBD2 (5 bases each). V was pared by 5 bases and J by 3 bases, with 12 bases between. CDR1 is SGHRS and CDR2 is YFSETQ in the germline V gene. The CDR3 consists of 13 residues. Here the CDR3 reads CASRGGQGYEQYF. CDR3 nucleotides: TGCGCCAGCAGAGGAGGCCAGGGCTACGAGCAGTACTTC.

The J gene is TRBJ1-3, the V gene TRBV7-2; 7 bases are shared with TRBD1. Germline V gene lookup returns CDR1 SGHTA and CDR2 FQGNSA. V lost 2 bases to trimming and J lost 2 bases; unmatched junction nucleotides: 0. CDR3 length: 14 residues. The CDR3 DNA reads TGTGCCAGCAGCTTACAGGGGGCTGGAAACACCATATATTTT. This gives the protein CASSLQGAGNTIYF. Together with reference TRBV7-2 and TRBJ1-3, the CDR3 gives the full variable domain: GAGVSQSPSNKVTEKGKDVELRCDPISGHTALYWYRQSLGQGLEFLIYFQGNSAPDKSGLPSDRFSAERTGGSVSTLTIQRTQQEDSAVYLCASSLQGAGNTIYFGEGSWLTVV.

In DNA form, the CDR3 reads TGTGCCAGCAGCTCGACCTATAGCTCCTATAATTCACCCCTCCACTTT. The encoded protein is CASSSTYSSYNSPLHF. This chain joins TRBV7-2 and TRBJ1-6, with no clear D. Trimming shortened V by 4 bases and J by 0 bases, and 10 bases separated the two germline ends. This CDR3 has 16 amino acids. Germline CDR1 is SGHTA and CDR2 is FQGNSA.

This sequence joins TRBV27 and TRBJ2-2, with TRBD2 identical over 14 bases. Germline V gives CDR1 MNHEY, CDR2 SMNVEV (reference sequence). CDR3 length equals 20 residues. The trim removed 1 base at V and 3 bases at J, leaving 10 bases unmatched. In nucleotides, the CDR3 is TGTGCCAGCAGTTTATACTCCGGACTAGCGGGGGGACGGGACACCGGGGAGCTGTTTTTT. Translated: CASSLYSGLAGGRDTGELFF.

The V and J genes are TRBV19 and TRBJ2-1; 9 bases fit TRBD1. Germline V gene sequence: CDR1 LNHDA, CDR2 SQIVND (reference sequence). Trimming cost V 5 bases and J 9 bases; bases outside gene matches: 8. CDR3 length equals 14 residues. The CDR3 reads CASSRGQGQSEQFF. DNA of the CDR3: TGTGCCAGTAGTCGCGGACAGGGGCAGAGTGAGCAGTTCTTC. Variable domain in full (rest from reference TRBV19 and TRBJ2-1): DGGITQSPKYLFRKEGQNVTLSCEQNLNHDAMYWYRQDPGQGLRLIYYSQIVNDFQKGDIAEGYSVSREKKESFPLTVTSAQKNPTAFYLCASSRGQGQSEQFFGPGTRLTVL.

V is TRBV28 and J is TRBJ2-5; 8 bases agree with TRBD2. The CDR3 runs 14 residues. From germline, CDR1 is MDHEN and CDR2 SYDVKM. With 2 bases clipped from V and 7 bases from J, the junction kept 6 bases outside the gene matches. The CDR3 here is CASSLTSGGGTQYF. The CDR3 nucleotides read TGTGCCAGCAGTTTAACTAGCGGTGGGGGGACCCAGTACTTC. The full variable domain, in which reference TRBV28 and TRBJ2-5 provide the parts outside the CDR3, is DVKVTQSSRYLVKRTGEKVFLECVQDMDHENMFWYRQDPGLGLRLIYFSYDVKMKEKGDIPEGYSVSREKKERFSLILESASTNQTSMYLCASSLTSGGGTQYFGPGTRLLVL.

This chain connects TRBV7-6 to TRBJ1-5; 7 bases are shared with TRBD1. Germline assignment: CDR1 SGHVS and CDR2 FNYEAQ. With 5 bases clipped from V and 4 bases from J, the junction kept 11 bases outside the gene matches. The CDR3 runs 16 residues. The CDR3 DNA reads TGTGCCAGCAGCCCGTCCGGCAGACAGGGAAATCAGCCCCAGCATTTT. Amino acid sequence: CASSPSGRQGNQPQHF.

The CDR3: CASSSPLAGGSYNEQFF. The CDR3 bases are TGTGCCAGCAGCTCCCCCCTAGCGGGGGGCTCCTACAATGAGCAGTTCTTC. V usage is TRBV7-3 and J usage is TRBJ2-1; 11 bases fit TRBD2. The CDR3 is 17 residues long. Germline V CDR1 and CDR2: SGHTA, FQGTGA. With 4 bases clipped from V and 0 bases from J, the junction kept 5 bases outside the gene matches. The full variable domain, completed using reference TRBV7-3 and TRBJ2-1, is GAGVSQTPSNKVTEKGKYVELRCDPISGHTALYWYRQSLGQGPEFLIYFQGTGAADDSGLPNDRFFAVRPEGSVSTLKIQRTERGDSAVYLCASSSPLAGGSYNEQFFGPGTRLTVL.

The rearrangement links TRBV5-5 to TRBJ1-2; 9 bases map to TRBD1. J gave up 8 bases and V 0 bases, and 11 bases lay outside the gene matches. Germline CDR1 reads SGHKS; CDR2 reads YYEKEE (reference sequence). This CDR3 has 16 residues. The CDR3 region is CASSLAWTGASLGYTF. CDR3 DNA sequence: TGTGCCAGCAGCTTGGCCTGGACAGGGGCCTCGTTGGGCTACACCTTC.

As regards this clone: This same CDR3 is encoded by further DNA sequences in the sample. The chain recombines TRBV5-1 with TRBJ2-3; D is perhaps TRBD2 (5 bases). The CDR3 is made up of 13 amino acids. V lost 4 bases and J 2 bases, leaving 8 bases between the germline ends. Germline CDR1 reads SGHRS; CDR2 reads YFSETQ. The CDR3 DNA follows: TGCGCCAGCAGCGAGGGATTCACAGATACGCAGTATTTT. Translated: CASSEGFTDTQYF.

This clone was recorded once. The chain links TRBV2 to TRBJ2-5, with 10 bases matching TRBD2. The CDR3 is 16 amino acids. Trimming at V came to 4 bases and at J to 2 bases, leaving 7 bases not matched to a gene. CDR1 is SNHLY and CDR2 is FYNNEI in the germline V gene. The CDR3 loop is CASSVSSGGAQETQYF. The CDR3, as DNA: TGTGCCAGCAGTGTATCTAGCGGGGGAGCACAAGAGACCCAGTACTTC. Full variable domain (outside the CDR3, taken from reference TRBV2 and TRBJ2-5): EPEVTQTPSHQVTQMGQEVILRCVPISNHLYFYWYRQILGQKVEFLVSFYNNEISEKSEIFDDQFSVERPDGSNFTLKIRSTKLEDSAMYFCASSVSSGGAQETQYFGPGTRLLVL.

This chain joins TRBV19 and TRBJ2-7, with TRBD1 matching 9 bases. V lost 7 bases and J lost 3; bases outside the gene matches: 10. The CDR3 is 15 residues long. The germline V gene encodes CDR1 LNHDA and CDR2 SQIVND (reference sequence). The CDR3 DNA is TGTGCCAGTACCGATGTAGGGACAGGGAGCTACGAGCAGTACTTC. It specifies CASTDVGTGSYEQYF. Variable domain in full (rest from reference TRBV19 and TRBJ2-7): DGGITQSPKYLFRKEGQNVTLSCEQNLNHDAMYWYRQDPGQGLRLIYYSQIVNDFQKGDIAEGYSVSREKKESFPLTVTSAQKNPTAFYLCASTDVGTGSYEQYFGPGTRLTVT.

The chain recombines TRBV5-1 with TRBJ1-5, with D uncertain. Between the trimmed V and J ends, which lost 3 bases and 3 bases, there was a span of 7 bases. The CDR3 has 13 amino acids. Germline CDR1 reads SGHRS; CDR2 reads YFSETQ. The CDR3 loop reads CASSSDYNQPQHF. In DNA form, the CDR3 reads TGCGCCAGCAGCTCCGATTACAATCAGCCCCAGCATTTT.

The chain carries TRBV18 and TRBJ2-2; 11 bases are shared with TRBD1. The V segment lost 3 bases and the J segment 4 bases; nucleotides outside the gene matches: 4. This CDR3 comprises 16 residues. Germline CDR1 and CDR2: KGHSH and LQKENI. CDR3 nucleotides: TGTGCCAGCTCACCCCTAGGGACAGGGGGCACCGGGGAGCTGTTTTTT. This encodes CASSPLGTGGTGELFF.

The chain uses TRBV9 and TRBJ1-6; 9 bases agree with TRBD1. CDR3 length: 15 residues. The germline gives CDR1 SGDLS, CDR2 YYNGEE. V dropped 3 bases and J dropped 10; count of bases not matched to a gene: 8. CDR3 residues: CASSGEGQGRSPLHF. CDR3 DNA sequence: TGTGCCAGCAGCGGGGAGGGACAGGGACGCTCACCCCTCCACTTT.

The V gene is TRBV6-1, the J gene TRBJ1-6; 7 bases match TRBD1. The trim removed 2 bases at V and 6 bases at J, leaving 7 bases unmatched. CDR1 is MNHNS, CDR2 SASEGT, per germline. CDR3 length: 16 amino acids. The CDR3 spells CASSEMGQTTNSPLHF. In nucleotides, the CDR3 is TGTGCCAGCAGTGAAATGGGACAGACTACTAATTCACCCCTCCACTTT.

The rearrangement joins TRBV4-2 to TRBJ1-1; D is ambiguous. Between the trimmed V and J ends, which lost 4 bases and 4 bases, there was a span of 10 bases. Germline V gene data show CDR1 as LGHNA and CDR2 as YNFKEQ. The CDR3 consists of 13 residues. DNA of the CDR3: TGTGCCAGCAGCCTGAGAGGAGGCACTGAAGCTTTCTTT. Amino acids: CASSLRGGTEAFF.

The gene calls are TRBV10-3 and TRBJ1-6; no firm D call. Germline CDR1 ENHRY, CDR2 SYGVKD. This CDR3 spans 14 amino acids. Deletions cut 3 bases from V and 6 bases from J, with 9 bases between. The CDR3 reads CAISERPTNSPLHF. The CDR3 nucleotides read TGTGCCATCAGTGAACGGCCGACTAATTCACCCCTCCACTTT.

J is TRBJ2-5 and V is TRBV6-5; TRBD2 agrees at 12 bases. Looked up from germline, CDR1 is MNHEY and CDR2 is SVGAGI. Trimming removed 0 bases from V and 2 bases from J; junction bases left unmatched: 1. The CDR3 is made up of 16 amino acids. As DNA, the CDR3 is TGTGCCAGCAGTTACTCGACTAGCGGGGGACAAGAGACCCAGTACTTC. Protein sequence: CASSYSTSGGQETQYF.